This T cell receptor beta chain emerged from a study of CD8 T cells in Susac syndrome. Between the trimmed V and J ends, which lost 3 bases and 0 bases, there was a span of 15 bases. CDR1 is DFQATT and CDR2 is SNEGSKA in the germline V gene (reference sequence). The CDR3 extends over 15 amino acids. A quantity of about 0.5 to 1 ug RNA underwent reverse transcription using random hexamers. Each CDR3 protein is one row after TCRdb ran MiXCR on the immunoSEQ multiplex PCR reads. This repertoire shows around 270,000 distinct CDR3 sequences, 70% to 90% found once; its top ten account for around 0.2%. Included as multiple sclerosis controls were treatment-naive patients who had stable or active relapsing-remitting disease.

The chain joins TRBV20-1 to TRBJ2-7, with D tentatively TRBD2 (6 bases). The sequence was obtained from a human donor with multiple sclerosis. Sequences were obtained from CD8+ T cells from PBMCs. CDR3 nucleotides: TGCAGTGCTAGGCGGCTAGCGCCCAGCTCCTACGAGCAGTACTTC. It is translated as CSARRLAPSSYEQYF.